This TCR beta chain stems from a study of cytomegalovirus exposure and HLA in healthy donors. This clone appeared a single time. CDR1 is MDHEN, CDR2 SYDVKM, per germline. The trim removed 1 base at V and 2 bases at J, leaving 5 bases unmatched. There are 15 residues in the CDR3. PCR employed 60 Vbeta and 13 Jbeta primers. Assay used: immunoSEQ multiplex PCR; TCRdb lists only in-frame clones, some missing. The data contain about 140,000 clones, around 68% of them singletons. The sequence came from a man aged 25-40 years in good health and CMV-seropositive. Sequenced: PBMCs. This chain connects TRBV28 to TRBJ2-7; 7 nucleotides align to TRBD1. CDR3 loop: CASSLYRGGTYEQYF. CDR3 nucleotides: TGTGCCAGCAGTTTATACAGGGGTGGTACCTACGAGCAGTACTTC.